This entry lists 32 T cell receptor beta chains sequenced from one sample in a study of T cells in Graves' hyperthyroidism and ophthalmopathy. Using RNA transcripts as the source, TCR beta CDR3 regions were amplified. HTBI primers were used for first-round RT-PCR of the TCR CDR3. TCRdb re-called the multiplex PCR reads with MiXCR, one entry per CDR3 protein. There are around 190,000 distinct CDR3 sequences in the sample; less than 20% occur only once, and about 50% lies in the top ten. What was sequenced was blood. The receptors were gathered from a woman in her forties or fifties with Graves' hyperthyroidism.

V usage is TRBV25-1 and J usage is TRBJ2-1; no definite D call. From germline, CDR1 is MGHDK and CDR2 SYGVNS. CDR3 length: 15 residues. The V and J ends lost 6 bases and 1 base respectively, with 13 bases between them. Here the CDR3 reads CASSIRVDSYNEQFF. The CDR3 coding sequence is TGTGCCAGCAGCATTCGGGTAGATTCCTACAATGAGCAGTTCTTC.

The chain couples TRBV6-1 to TRBJ1-1; possible D gene TRBD1, 5 bases. Trimming took 6 bases from V and 2 from J, leaving 19 bases between them. The CDR3 consists of 16 residues. CDR1 is MNHNS and CDR2 is SASEGT in the germline V gene. The CDR3 coding sequence is TGTGCCAGCAGGAAATTTCTACAGGACTCAAACACTGAAGCTTTCTTT. Protein sequence: CASRKFLQDSNTEAFF.

This clonotype is a singleton in its sample. This may arise from a read error, as a much more abundant clone is one base away. V usage is TRBV6-7 and J usage is TRBJ2-2, with 10 bases fitting TRBD2. TRBV6-7 belongs to the ORF category, with a function that is uncertain. The CDR3 loop spans 16 amino acids. CDR3 residues: CAGSPKSGRAIGELFF. The CDR3 nucleotides are TGTGCCGGCAGTCCTAAAAGCGGGAGGGCCATCGGGGAGCTGTTTTTT.

This clonotype was seen repeatedly, ten times or more. The chain has TRBV12-3 or TRBV12-4 and TRBJ2-3; the match to TRBD2 covers 9 bases. V dropped 1 base and J dropped 10; count of bases not matched to a gene: 9. The CDR3 is 15 residues long. This CDR3 reads CASSLGSGSAPAQYF. CDR3 nucleotides: TGTGCCAGCAGTTTAGGTAGCGGGAGTGCCCCAGCGCAGTATTTT.

There are many counts of this clonotype. The genes are TRBV20-1 and TRBJ2-3; a possible D gene is TRBD2 (6 bases). Trimming took off 3 bases at V and 0 bases at J, with 10 bases between the two ends. CDR1 is DFQATT, CDR2 SNEGSKA, per germline (reference sequence). The CDR3 contains 14 residues. CDR3 sequence: CSARDYHSTDTQYF. For the CDR3, the DNA is TGCAGTGCTAGGGACTACCATAGCACAGATACGCAGTATTTT.

This clonotype was seen repeatedly, ten times or more. The chain recombines TRBV7-9 with TRBJ1-2; D remains unclear. The CDR3 consists of 14 residues. The germline V gene encodes CDR1 SEHNR and CDR2 FQNEAQ (reference sequence). V shed 9 bases and J shed 6 bases, with 20 bases lying between them. CDR3 amino acids: CASSNPIVLDGYTF. The CDR3 DNA reads TGTGCCAGTTCGAACCCTATCGTCCTAGATGGCTACACCTTC.

This chain connects TRBV5-1 to TRBJ1-1; a possible D gene is TRBD1 (5 bases). CDR3 length: 14 amino acids. Germline values: CDR1 SGHRS, CDR2 YFSETQ. V dropped 4 bases and J dropped 0 bases, with 10 bases sitting between them. This CDR3 reads CASSGGTVNTEAFF. CDR3 nucleotide sequence: TGCGCCAGCAGCGGAGGGACGGTGAACACTGAAGCTTTCTTT. The full variable domain, in which reference TRBV5-1 and TRBJ1-1 provide the parts outside the CDR3, is KAGVTQTPRYLIKTRGQQVTLSCSPISGHRSVSWYQQTPGQGLQFLFEYFSETQRNKGNFPGRFSGRQFSNSRSEMNVSTLELGDSALYLCASSGGTVNTEAFFGQGTRLTVV.

This clonotype came up a few times. The genes are TRBV3-1 and TRBJ2-1, with 7 bases identical to TRBD1. This CDR3 has 14 amino acids. CDR1 and CDR2 (germline): LGHDT, YNNKEL (reference sequence). V lost 8 bases and J lost 4; bases outside the gene matches: 8. The CDR3, as DNA: TGTGCCAGCTCCCCCGGGACAGCATACAATGAGCAGTTCTTC. Residues: CASSPGTAYNEQFF.

This clonotype was observed at least ten times. V usage is TRBV6-5 and J usage is TRBJ1-1, with D unresolved. The CDR3 spans 13 residues. V lost 2 bases and J 3 bases, leaving 7 bases between the germline ends. The germline V gene encodes CDR1 MNHEY and CDR2 SVGAGI. CDR3 sequence: CASSYGRDTEAFF. The CDR3 nucleotides read TGTGCCAGCAGTTACGGGAGGGACACTGAAGCTTTCTTT.

This chain connects TRBV28 to TRBJ2-7; TRBD2 aligns across 9 bases. Germline CDR1 and CDR2: MDHEN and SYDVKM. V shed 6 bases and J 3 bases; nucleotides not matched to a gene: 3. This CDR3 has 13 residues. CDR3 loop: CASRLAGLYEQYF. The CDR3 DNA reads TGTGCCAGCAGACTAGCGGGCCTCTACGAGCAGTACTTC.

This clonotype was detected ten times or more. The chain links TRBV28 to TRBJ2-5; the D call may be TRBD1 or TRBD2 (5 bases each). The ends were cut back, 2 bases at V and 8 bases at J, with 12 bases in the middle. The CDR3 runs to 13 residues. The V gene's germline CDR1 is MDHEN and CDR2 SYDVKM. The CDR3 reads CASSLPRGATQYF. The CDR3 DNA sequence: TGTGCCAGCAGTTTACCCAGAGGGGCTACCCAGTACTTC.

This sequence joins TRBV12-3 or TRBV12-4 and TRBJ1-1, with a weak D call TRBD1 (5 bases). Trimming left V 6 bases short and J 3 bases short, with 8 bases between. This CDR3 has 12 amino acids. CDR3 loop: CASSWDYTEAFF. CDR3 DNA sequence: TGTGCCAGCAGCTGGGACTACACTGAAGCTTTCTTT.

This chain connects TRBV29-1 to TRBJ2-3, with 7 bases aligning to TRBD2. This CDR3 spans 18 amino acids. Trimming removed 3 bases from V and 2 bases from J; junction bases left unmatched: 17. Germline CDR1 reads SQVTM; CDR2 reads ANQGSEA. The DNA for the CDR3 is TGCAGCGTTGATCCCCTGATTGTGGGGAGGGTAGACACAGATACGCAGTATTTT. This sequence encodes CSVDPLIVGRVDTDTQYF.

The genes are TRBV5-1 and TRBJ1-1; D ambiguous. Germline CDR1 and CDR2: SGHRS and YFSETQ. The CDR3 contains 14 residues. Trimming left V 4 bases short and J 1 base short, with 11 bases between. CDR3 sequence reads: CASSPELTNTEAFF. CDR3 coding DNA: TGCGCCAGCAGCCCAGAGCTCACGAACACTGAAGCTTTCTTT.

Ten or more counts support this clonotype. This rearrangement joins TRBV28 to TRBJ2-3, with no clear D. Trimming cost V 7 bases and J 4 bases, with 21 bases left between them. CDR3 length: 16 residues. CDR1 is MDHEN, CDR2 SYDVKM, per germline. CDR3 coding DNA: TGTGCCAGCACTTCTTCCGGCCAGGTTGTCGCAGATACGCAGTATTTT. Translation gives CASTSSGQVVADTQYF.

This clonotype came up many times. The chain is built from TRBV27 and TRBJ2-2; TRBD2 matches at 14 bases. V gave up 6 bases and J gave up 6 bases; unmatched junction bases: 3. Germline V gene lookup returns CDR1 MNHEY and CDR2 SMNVEV (reference sequence). This CDR3 contains 15 residues. CDR3: CASRVGLAGAGELFF. CDR3 bases: TGTGCCAGCAGAGTGGGACTAGCGGGAGCCGGGGAGCTGTTTTTT.

The sample holds a few counts of this clonotype. The chain combines TRBV9 with TRBJ1-6; 9 nucleotides line up with TRBD1. The junction had 4 bases not matched to a gene; V was cut back by 3 bases and J by 6 bases. CDR1 is SGDLS, CDR2 YYNGEE, per germline. The CDR3 has 15 residues. The CDR3 DNA reads as TGTGCCAGCAGCGCACAGGGGGCCGGTAATTCACCCCTCCACTTT. This encodes CASSAQGAGNSPLHF.

There are many counts of this clonotype. The CDR3 loop reads CASSYGTQNEQFF. CDR3 nucleotides: TGTGCCAGCAGCTACGGGACCCAGAATGAGCAGTTCTTC. The J gene is TRBJ2-1, the V gene TRBV7-3, with D perhaps TRBD1 or TRBD2 (5 bases each). V was shortened by 4 bases and J by 7 bases, with 11 bases between the two germline ends. The V gene's germline CDR1 is SGHTA and CDR2 FQGTGA. The CDR3 length is 13 residues.

This clonotype was recorded at least ten times. V usage is TRBV28 and J usage is TRBJ2-1; the D is unclear. The CDR3 consists of 12 residues. V was clipped by 3 bases and J by 8 bases, with 8 bases between them. Per the germline V gene, CDR1 is MDHEN and CDR2 is SYDVKM. The CDR3 DNA is TGTGCCAGCAGTTTTGGATGGGATGAGCAGTTCTTC. This gives the protein CASSFGWDEQFF.

The V call is TRBV6-5, the J call TRBJ2-7; 9 bases fit TRBD1. The V gene's germline CDR1 is MNHEY and CDR2 SVGAGI. This CDR3 is 15 amino acids long. V shed 0 bases and J 6 bases; nucleotides not matched to a gene: 6. The CDR3 DNA follows: TGTGCCAGCAGTTACTCCCGGGACAGGGATCGCGAGCAGTACTTC. Translation gives CASSYSRDRDREQYF.

This clonotype was seen repeatedly, ten times or more. The V and J genes are TRBV10-1 and TRBJ2-7, with a weak D call TRBD2 (5 bases). Trimming removed 2 bases from V and 1 base from J, with 12 bases in between. The CDR3 consists of 15 residues. CDR1 is WNHNN, CDR2 SYGVQD, per germline (reference sequence). The CDR3 DNA reads TGCGCCAGCAGTGAGGAGGGTTCCCCATCCTACGAGCAGTACTTC. It translates to CASSEEGSPSYEQYF.

This clonotype was counted many times. This chain connects TRBV5-1 to TRBJ1-2, with 8 bases that match TRBD1. The CDR3 contains 14 residues. Germline V gene lookup returns CDR1 SGHRS and CDR2 YFSETQ. V was pared by 3 bases and J by 5 bases, with 6 bases of the junction left unmatched. The CDR3 loop reads CASSSSGTGYGYTF. CDR3 bases: TGCGCCAGCAGCTCCTCCGGGACAGGATATGGCTACACCTTC.

In this sample, this clonotype turned up many times. The chain combines TRBV28 with TRBJ1-1, with unresolved D. The CDR3 spans 13 residues. V was trimmed by 6 bases and J by 0 bases, leaving 8 bases between them. Germline V lookup: CDR1 MDHEN, CDR2 SYDVKM. The CDR3 DNA reads TGTGCCAGCAGCTCATATTTGAACACTGAAGCTTTCTTT. This gives the protein CASSSYLNTEAFF.

J is TRBJ2-5 and V is TRBV5-6, with TRBD2 matching 12 bases. Germline V gene data show CDR1 as SGHDT and CDR2 as YYEEEE. J lost 0 bases, V lost 4 bases, and 13 bases had no gene match. This CDR3 has 19 amino acids. The CDR3 DNA sequence: TGTGCCAGCAGCGACAGACTAGCGGGAGCCCCCATGTACCAAGAGACCCAGTACTTC. Translated, it gives CASSDRLAGAPMYQETQYF.

This sequence joins TRBV10-3 and TRBJ2-7; 9 bases align to TRBD2. The CDR3 sequence is 15 residues long. V shed 2 bases and J 0 bases; nucleotides not matched to a gene: 2. Germline loops: CDR1 ENHRY, CDR2 SYGVKD. The CDR3 sequence: CAISEVSGSSYEQYF. In DNA form, the CDR3 reads TGTGCCATCAGTGAGGTTAGCGGGAGCTCCTACGAGCAGTACTTC.

In this sample, this clonotype turned up a few times. This chain connects TRBV24-1 to TRBJ2-1; 14 positions agree with TRBD2. J lost 3 bases, V lost 7 bases, and 10 bases had no gene match. This CDR3 spans 18 amino acids. Germline V lookup: CDR1 KGHDR, CDR2 SFDVKD. This CDR3 is CATSGTSGRIEDYNEQFF. The CDR3 DNA reads as TGTGCCACCAGCGGGACTAGCGGGAGAATCGAGGACTACAATGAGCAGTTCTTC.

The rearrangement uses TRBV24-1 and TRBJ2-2; D not resolved. Germline V gives CDR1 KGHDR, CDR2 SFDVKD. This CDR3 is 15 amino acids long. The V gene lost 10 bases and the J gene lost 2 bases, with 16 bases spanning the gap. This chain's CDR3 is CATQDRIANTGELFF. In DNA form, the CDR3 reads TGTGCCACTCAAGATAGAATAGCTAACACCGGGGAGCTGTTTTTT.

A few counts support this clonotype. V gene TRBV29-1 combines with J gene TRBJ1-1; no clear D. The CDR3 loop spans 10 amino acids. Per the germline V gene, CDR1 is SQVTM and CDR2 is ANQGSEA. CDR3 protein: CRTEDPEAFF. CDR3 DNA: TGCAGAACAGAGGACCCTGAAGCTTTCTTT.

Ten or more counts support this clonotype. The rearrangement uses TRBV7-8 and TRBJ2-3; tentatively, D is TRBD2 (5 bases). Germline CDR1 SGHVS, CDR2 FQNEAQ. The CDR3 consists of 13 residues. The V end lost 1 base, the J end lost 14 bases, and 16 bases lay between the germline ends. This chain's CDR3 is CASSLEAGPPLYF. The CDR3 DNA sequence: TGTGCCAGCAGCTTAGAGGCGGGCCCCCCGTTGTATTTT.

This clonotype has only a few counts. The CDR3 here is CASYGRGLNTEAFF. DNA for the CDR3: TGTGCCAGCTACGGCAGGGGCCTGAACACTGAAGCTTTCTTT. The chain couples TRBV19 to TRBJ1-1; tentative D call: TRBD1 (6 bases). CDR1 and CDR2 (germline): LNHDA, SQIVND (reference sequence). V lost 9 bases and J lost 0, with 14 bases in between. The CDR3 is 14 amino acids.

This clonotype was seen ten or more times. The chain couples TRBV5-1 to TRBJ2-3; D unclear. V lost 6 bases, J lost 3 bases, and 14 bases lay in between. The CDR3 extends over 14 amino acids. In germline, CDR1 is SGHRS, CDR2 YFSETQ. CDR3 nucleotides: TGCGCCAGCAAGAGTTCCGTCTCGACAGATACGCAGTATTTT. This translates into CASKSSVSTDTQYF.

In this sample, this clonotype turned up many times. The J gene is TRBJ2-3, the V gene TRBV12-3 or TRBV12-4; the match to TRBD2 covers 7 bases. The CDR3 has 12 residues. V shed 3 bases, J shed 11 bases, and the junction held 5 bases outside the gene matches. The CDR3 loop is CASSFSRGVQYF. CDR3 bases: TGTGCCAGCAGTTTCAGCCGGGGGGTGCAGTATTTT.